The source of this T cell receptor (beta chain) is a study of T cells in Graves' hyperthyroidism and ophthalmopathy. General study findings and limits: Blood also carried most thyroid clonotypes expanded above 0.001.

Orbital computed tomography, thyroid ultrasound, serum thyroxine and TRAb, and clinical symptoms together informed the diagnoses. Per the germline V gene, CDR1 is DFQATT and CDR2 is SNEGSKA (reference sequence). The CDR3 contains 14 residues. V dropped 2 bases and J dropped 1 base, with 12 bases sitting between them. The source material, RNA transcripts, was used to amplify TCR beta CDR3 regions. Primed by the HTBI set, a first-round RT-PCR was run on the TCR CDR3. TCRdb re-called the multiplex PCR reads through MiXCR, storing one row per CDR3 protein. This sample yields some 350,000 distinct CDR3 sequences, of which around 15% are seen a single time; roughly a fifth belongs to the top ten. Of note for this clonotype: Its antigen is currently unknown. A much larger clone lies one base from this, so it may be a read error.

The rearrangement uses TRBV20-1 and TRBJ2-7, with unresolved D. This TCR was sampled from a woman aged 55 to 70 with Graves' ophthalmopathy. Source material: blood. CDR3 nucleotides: TGCAGTGCTAGAATCCGACACGGATCCTACGAGCAGTACTTC. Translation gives CSARIRHGSYEQYF.